The 21 T cell receptor beta chains listed next were all sequenced from one sample in a study of T cell changes during pregnancy in multiple sclerosis. Assay: immunoSEQ multiplex PCR; the TCRdb copy retains only in-frame clones and omits some. Of 55,000 to 65,000 clones in the sample, under 95% were seen once. Source: CD8+ T cells from peripheral blood mononuclear cells, taken in the third trimester of pregnancy. The origin of the receptors is a female donor with multiple sclerosis, enrolled in a pregnancy study.

The chain is built from TRBV6-5 and TRBJ2-3, with D perhaps matching TRBD1 (5 bases). The CDR3 spans 15 residues. Germline CDR1 MNHEY, CDR2 SVGAGI. Trimming left V 6 bases short and J 2 bases short, with 15 bases between. The CDR3 loop is CASSPGQPFTDTQYF. CDR3 nucleotides: TGTGCCAGCAGCCCAGGACAACCCTTCACAGATACGCAGTATTTT.

J is TRBJ2-7 and V is TRBV19; D not certain. Germline CDR1 and CDR2: LNHDA and SQIVND (reference sequence). Trimming stripped 0 bases from V and 4 bases from J, with 4 bases between. The CDR3 spans 12 residues. This chain's CDR3 is CASSIDMYEQYF. The CDR3 bases are TGTGCCAGTAGTATAGATATGTACGAGCAGTACTTC.

The V gene is TRBV28, the J gene TRBJ2-3; no reliable D call. Looked up from germline, CDR1 is MDHEN and CDR2 is SYDVKM. The ends were cut back, 8 bases at V and 4 bases at J, with 10 bases in the middle. The CDR3 has 12 residues. The CDR3 loop is CASHVTADTQYF. The CDR3 DNA follows: TGTGCCAGCCATGTTACGGCAGATACGCAGTATTTT.

The sample holds one count of this clone. The rearrangement joins TRBV6-5 to TRBJ2-3, with 10 bases lining up with TRBD2. This CDR3 has 14 amino acids. From germline, CDR1 is MNHEY and CDR2 SVGAGI. V was clipped by 6 bases and J by 4 bases; unmatched bases: 4. This CDR3 is CASSGTSASDTQYF. CDR3 sequence (DNA): TGTGCCAGCAGCGGGACTAGCGCTTCAGATACGCAGTATTTT.

The chain combines TRBV13 with TRBJ2-3, with a weak D call TRBD1 (6 bases). CDR1 PRHDT and CDR2 FYEKMQ come from the germline V gene (reference sequence). The V end was cut by 4 bases, the J end by 1 base, with 9 bases between. CDR3 length equals 14 residues. CDR3 loop: CASSSWTGTDTQYF. CDR3 bases: TGTGCCAGCAGCTCATGGACAGGCACAGATACGCAGTATTTT.

The gene calls are TRBV6-4 and TRBJ1-2; TRBD1 agrees at 10 bases. CDR1 and CDR2 from the germline V gene are MRHNA and SNTAGT. CDR3 length: 17 residues. V lost 0 bases, J lost 2 bases, and 6 bases stayed unmatched. The CDR3: CASSDSPQGQGNYGYTF. CDR3 coding DNA: TGTGCCAGCAGTGACTCGCCCCAGGGACAGGGGAACTATGGCTACACCTTC.

CDR3 loop: CAWAGTGGLSYEQYF. The DNA of the CDR3 is TGTGCCTGGGCTGGGACAGGGGGACTCTCCTACGAGCAGTACTTC. This chain joins TRBV30 and TRBJ2-7; 11 nucleotides agree with TRBD1. CDR1 GTSNPN and CDR2 SVGIG come from the germline V gene (reference sequence). CDR3 length: 15 residues. The J segment lost 0 bases and the V segment lost 5 bases, leaving 6 bases of the junction unmatched.

The rearrangement links TRBV13 to TRBJ2-3; TRBD1 agrees at 8 bases. The CDR3 sequence is 15 residues long. The V and J ends lost 5 bases and 2 bases, in that order; junction bases with no gene match: 6. Germline CDR1 reads PRHDT; CDR2 reads FYEKMQ (reference sequence). The CDR3 DNA is TGTGCCAGCAGCACCAGACAGGGGAACACAGATACGCAGTATTTT. This gives the protein CASSTRQGNTDTQYF.

V usage is TRBV29-1 and J usage is TRBJ2-7; 11 bases map to TRBD1. This CDR3 is 13 amino acids long. The germline CDR1 and CDR2 sequences are SQVTM and ANQGSEA. V shed 6 bases and J 3 bases; nucleotides not matched to a gene: 4. The CDR3 protein is CSVGQGANYEQYF. CDR3 coding DNA: TGCAGCGTCGGACAGGGGGCGAACTACGAGCAGTACTTC.

The chain's CDR3 is CASSLGTGESSYNEQFF. CDR3 DNA: TGTGCCAGCAGCTTAGGGACTGGCGAAAGCTCCTACAATGAGCAGTTCTTC. The chain couples TRBV7-6 to TRBJ2-1, with D tentatively TRBD2 (5 bases). V was cut by 1 base and J by 0 bases, with 13 bases left in between. CDR1 is SGHVS and CDR2 is FNYEAQ in the germline V gene. CDR3 length equals 17 residues.

The V and J genes are TRBV4-1 and TRBJ2-1; D unclear. There are 13 residues in the CDR3. Trimming pared 1 base from V and 8 bases from J, leaving 9 bases between. Germline CDR1 reads MGHRA; CDR2 reads YSYEKL. CDR3 amino acids: CASSQVGADEQFF. Here the CDR3 DNA reads TGCGCCAGCAGCCAAGTTGGAGCAGATGAGCAGTTCTTC.

This rearrangement joins TRBV4-3 to TRBJ2-7; tentatively, D is TRBD2 (6 bases). Trimming shortened V by 0 bases and J by 0 bases, and 9 bases separated the two germline ends. This CDR3 comprises 15 residues. Germline CDR1 and CDR2: LGHNA and YSLEER. The CDR3 nucleotides read TGCGCCAGCAGCCAAGACGCGGAGGGCTCCTACGAGCAGTACTTC. It encodes CASSQDAEGSYEQYF.

The V gene is TRBV5-5, the J gene TRBJ2-3; D is perhaps TRBD2 (6 bases). Germline V gene lookup returns CDR1 SGHKS and CDR2 YYEKEE (reference sequence). The length of the CDR3 is 15 residues. Trimming removed 5 bases from V and 0 bases from J, with 13 bases in between. The CDR3 protein is CASRTLASSTDTQYF. The CDR3 DNA is TGTGCCAGCAGAACTCTAGCGAGCAGCACAGATACGCAGTATTTT.

This clone was seen just once. The chain recombines TRBV30 with TRBJ2-1; a weak D match, TRBD2 (5 bases). Germline CDR1 GTSNPN, CDR2 SVGIG (reference sequence). The CDR3 sequence is 12 residues long. Trimming removed 6 bases from V and 7 bases from J, with 13 bases in between. CDR3 protein: CACNPGRNEQFF. CDR3 DNA: TGTGCCTGCAATCCGGGGAGAAATGAGCAGTTCTTC.

The V and J genes are TRBV7-8 and TRBJ1-2; D might be TRBD1 (6 bases). This CDR3 has 14 residues. Germline CDR1 and CDR2: SGHVS and FQNEAQ. V was trimmed by 5 bases and J by 4 bases, leaving 14 bases between them. This chain's CDR3 is CASSPNRDLYGYTF. CDR3 DNA sequence: TGTGCCAGCAGCCCCAACAGGGATCTCTATGGCTACACCTTC. The whole variable domain, remainder taken from reference TRBV7-8 and TRBJ1-2, is GAGVSQSPRYKVAKRGQDVALRCDPISGHVSLFWYQQALGQGPEFLTYFQNEAQLDKSGLPSDRFFAERPEGSVSTLKIQRTQQEDSAVYLCASSPNRDLYGYTFGSGTRLTVV.

This chain uses TRBV27 with TRBJ2-7; TRBD2 matches at 13 bases. The CDR3 covers 16 residues. J gave up 4 bases and V 6 bases, and 9 bases lay outside the gene matches. Germline loops: CDR1 MNHEY, CDR2 SMNVEV (reference sequence). In DNA form, the CDR3 reads TGTGCCAGCAGGACAACGGCGGGACTAGCGGGGTACGAGCAGTACTTC. Protein sequence: CASRTTAGLAGYEQYF.

This rearrangement joins TRBV5-1 to TRBJ2-7; D is possibly TRBD1 (6 bases). CDR1 is SGHRS, CDR2 YFSETQ, per germline. The V and J ends lost 3 bases and 5 bases respectively, with 12 bases between them. The CDR3 is made up of 13 amino acids. The CDR3, as DNA: TGCGCCAGCAGCTACCCGCACAGGGACGAGCAGTACTTC. This gives the protein CASSYPHRDEQYF.

The chain carries TRBV9 and TRBJ1-4; 7 bases fit TRBD1. The CDR3 has 15 residues. Trimming removed 0 bases from V and 7 bases from J; junction bases left unmatched: 6. Germline assignment: CDR1 SGDLS and CDR2 YYNGEE. The CDR3 nucleotides read TGTGCCAGCAGCGTAGCAGGGGGTGTTCGTGAAAAACTGTTTTTT. Its translation is CASSVAGGVREKLFF. Filled out from reference TRBV9 and TRBJ1-4, the complete variable domain reads DSGVTQTPKHLITATGQRVTLRCSPRSGDLSVYWYQQSLDQGLQFLIQYYNGEERAKGNILERFSAQQFPDLHSELNLSSLELGDSALYFCASSVAGGVREKLFFGSGTQLSVL.

This clone was counted between two and nine times. The V call is TRBV5-6, the J call TRBJ1-2; D call uncertain. V shed 1 base and J shed 9 bases, with 13 bases lying between them. This CDR3 has 13 amino acids. CDR1 and CDR2 from the germline V gene are SGHDT and YYEEEE. CDR3 region: CASSLSALKRYTF. The CDR3 DNA follows: TGTGCCAGCAGCTTGAGCGCCCTTAAACGCTACACCTTC.

The V gene is TRBV6-4, the J gene TRBJ2-7; 8 nucleotides agree with TRBD2. CDR1 is MRHNA, CDR2 SNTAGT, per germline. The CDR3 runs 18 residues. V shed 6 bases and J 3 bases; nucleotides not matched to a gene: 19. The CDR3 DNA follows: TGTGCCAGCAGCGAGGCGGCTAGCGGGCTCCTTTCGTTCTACGAGCAGTACTTC. Translating it yields CASSEAASGLLSFYEQYF.

The rearrangement joins TRBV4-1 to TRBJ2-5, with 8 nucleotides matching TRBD2. With the DNA end fitting TRBJ2-7 better, the J assignment may be wrong. Looked up from germline, CDR1 is MGHRA and CDR2 is YSYEKL. This CDR3 has 15 residues. The CDR3 DNA follows: TGCGCCAGCAGAGAGTCGCCGGGGACTAGCTACGAGCAGTACTTC. This gives the protein CASRESPGTSYEQYF.